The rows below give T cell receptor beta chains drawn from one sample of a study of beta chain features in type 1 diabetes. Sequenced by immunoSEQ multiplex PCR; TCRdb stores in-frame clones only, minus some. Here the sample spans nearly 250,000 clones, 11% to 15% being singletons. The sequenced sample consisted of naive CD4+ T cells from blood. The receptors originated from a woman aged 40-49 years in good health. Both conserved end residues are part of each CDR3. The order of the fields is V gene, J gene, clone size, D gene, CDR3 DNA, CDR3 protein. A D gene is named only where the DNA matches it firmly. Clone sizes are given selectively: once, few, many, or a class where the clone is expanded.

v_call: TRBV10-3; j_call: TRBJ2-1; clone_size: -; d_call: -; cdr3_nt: TGTGCCATCCGTCCCGGACAGCAACTTAATGAGCAGTTCTTC; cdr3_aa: CAIRPGQQLNEQFF
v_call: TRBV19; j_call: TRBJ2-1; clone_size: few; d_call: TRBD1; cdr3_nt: TGTGCCAGTAGTATAGAGAGGGGGCGCGACAATGAGCAGTTCTTC; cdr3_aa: CASSIERGRDNEQFF
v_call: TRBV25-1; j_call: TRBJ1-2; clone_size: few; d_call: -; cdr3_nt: TGTGCCAGCAGGGAATCTGCTAACTATGGCTACACCTTC; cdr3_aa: CASRESANYGYTF
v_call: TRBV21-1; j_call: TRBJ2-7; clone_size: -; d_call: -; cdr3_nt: TGTGCCAGCAGCAACTCTGGGACTAGCGGCTACGAGCAGTACTTC; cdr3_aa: CASSNSGTSGYEQYF
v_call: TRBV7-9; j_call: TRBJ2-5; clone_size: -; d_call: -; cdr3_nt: TGTGCCAGCAGCTTATATGCGGGGCTTGGGGAGACCCAGTACTTC; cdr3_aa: CASSLYAGLGETQYF
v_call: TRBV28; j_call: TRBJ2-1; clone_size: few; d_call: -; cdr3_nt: TGTGCCAGCAGCCAACCCCCCAGTGGGCCCAATGAGCAGTTCTTC; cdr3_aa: CASSQPPSGPNEQFF
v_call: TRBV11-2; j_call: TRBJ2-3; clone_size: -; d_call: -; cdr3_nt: TGTGCCAGCAGCCTGATGTTGGTGGGGGCACCAGATACGCAGTATTTT; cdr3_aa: CASSLMLVGAPDTQYF
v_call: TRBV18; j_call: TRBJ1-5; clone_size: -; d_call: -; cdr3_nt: TGTGCCAGCTCCCTCGATGAGAACCAGCCCCAGCATTTT; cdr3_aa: CASSLDENQPQHF
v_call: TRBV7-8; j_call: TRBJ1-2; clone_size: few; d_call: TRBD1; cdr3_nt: TGTGCCAGCAGAGTAGGGGGGACAGGGAGCTATGGCTACACCTTC; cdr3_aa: CASRVGGTGSYGYTF
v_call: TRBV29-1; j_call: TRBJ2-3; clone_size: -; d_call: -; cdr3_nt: TGCAGCGTTGAAGGGCGCTGGTGGGGAGGTGATACGCAGTATTTT; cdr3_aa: CSVEGRWWGGDTQYF
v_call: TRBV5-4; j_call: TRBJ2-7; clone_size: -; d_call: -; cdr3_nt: TGTGCCAGCAGCACGAGGAGCTCCTACGAGCAGTACTTC; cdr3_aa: CASSTRSSYEQYF
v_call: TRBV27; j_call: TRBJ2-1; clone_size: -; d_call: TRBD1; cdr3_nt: TGTGCCAGCAGTCCTCTCGGGACAGGGGGGATTCGGGAGCAGTTCTTC; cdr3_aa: CASSPLGTGGIREQFF
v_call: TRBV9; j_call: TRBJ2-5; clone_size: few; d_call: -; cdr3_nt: TGTGCCAGCAGCGTAAACCCCGCGGAGGGGGAGACCCAGTACTTC; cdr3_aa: CASSVNPAEGETQYF
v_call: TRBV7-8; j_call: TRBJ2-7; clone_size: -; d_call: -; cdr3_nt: TGTGCCAGCAGCTTAACAAGGGGGGAGCAGTACTTC; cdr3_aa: CASSLTRGEQYF
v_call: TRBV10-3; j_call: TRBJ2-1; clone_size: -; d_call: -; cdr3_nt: TGTGCCATCCGAAGCGATAGCATTGATGAGCAGTTCTTC; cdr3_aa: CAIRSDSIDEQFF
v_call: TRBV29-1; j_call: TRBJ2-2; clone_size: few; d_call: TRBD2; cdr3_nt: TGCAGCGTTGGTCGTAGCGGGGGAATTAGGACCGGGGAGCTGTTTTTT; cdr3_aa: CSVGRSGGIRTGELFF